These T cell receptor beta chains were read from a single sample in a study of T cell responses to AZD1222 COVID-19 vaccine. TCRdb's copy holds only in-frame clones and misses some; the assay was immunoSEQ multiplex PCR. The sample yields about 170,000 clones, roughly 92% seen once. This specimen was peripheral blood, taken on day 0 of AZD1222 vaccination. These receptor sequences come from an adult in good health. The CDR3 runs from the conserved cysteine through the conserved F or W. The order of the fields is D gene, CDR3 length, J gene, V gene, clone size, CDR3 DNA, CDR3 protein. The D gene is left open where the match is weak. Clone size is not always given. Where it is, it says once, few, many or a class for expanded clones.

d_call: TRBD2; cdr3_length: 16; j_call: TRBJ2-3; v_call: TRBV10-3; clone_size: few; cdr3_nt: TGTGCCATCAGCCGCGGACTAGCGGGAGTTGCAGATACGCAGTATTTT; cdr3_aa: CAISRGLAGVADTQYF
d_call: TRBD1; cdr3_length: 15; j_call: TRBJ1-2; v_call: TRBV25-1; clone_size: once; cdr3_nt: TGTGCCAGCAGTGAATGGGTCAGGGGGCAAGATGGCTACACCTTC; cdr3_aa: CASSEWVRGQDGYTF
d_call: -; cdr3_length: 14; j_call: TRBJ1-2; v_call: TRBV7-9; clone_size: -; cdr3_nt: TGTGCCAGCAGCCCCGCGGCGGCGGTCTATGGCTACACCTTC; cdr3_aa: CASSPAAAVYGYTF
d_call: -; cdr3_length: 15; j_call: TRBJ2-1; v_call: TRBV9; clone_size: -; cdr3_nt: TGTGCCAGCAGCGTAGCGCCGGGGTTCTCGGATGAGCAGTTCTTC; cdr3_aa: CASSVAPGFSDEQFF
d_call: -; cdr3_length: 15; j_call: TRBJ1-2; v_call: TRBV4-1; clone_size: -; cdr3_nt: TGCGCCAGCAGCCAAGCCCCCTGTTTCGCTTGCGGCTACACCTTC; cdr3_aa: CASSQAPCFACGYTF
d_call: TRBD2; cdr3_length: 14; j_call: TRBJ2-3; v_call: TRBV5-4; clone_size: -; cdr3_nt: TGTGCCAGCAGCTACGCGGGGGGGACAGATACGCAGTATTTT; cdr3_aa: CASSYAGGTDTQYF
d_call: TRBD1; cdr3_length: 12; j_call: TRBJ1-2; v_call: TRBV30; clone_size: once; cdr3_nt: TGTGCCTGGAGTCAGGGGGCGGGTGGCTACACCTTC; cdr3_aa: CAWSQGAGGYTF
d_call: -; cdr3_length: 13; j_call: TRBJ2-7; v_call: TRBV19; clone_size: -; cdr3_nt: TGTGCCAGTAGTAGGGTCAGGGGCGAAGAGCAGTACTTC; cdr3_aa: CASSRVRGEEQYF
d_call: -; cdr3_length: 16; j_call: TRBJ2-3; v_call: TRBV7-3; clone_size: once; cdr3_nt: TGTGCCAGCAGCTTAAATTCCAGGGCTTCCACAGATACGCAGTATTTT; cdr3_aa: CASSLNSRASTDTQYF
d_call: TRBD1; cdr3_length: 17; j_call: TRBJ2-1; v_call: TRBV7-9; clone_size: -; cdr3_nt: TGTGCCAGCAGCCTCGACAGGGGATCATCGGCTTACAATGAGCAGTTCTTC; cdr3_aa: CASSLDRGSSAYNEQFF
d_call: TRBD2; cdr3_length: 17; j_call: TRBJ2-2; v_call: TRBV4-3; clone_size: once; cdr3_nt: TGCGCCAGCAGCCAAGATATAGGACTAGCTTACACCGGGGAGCTGTTTTTT; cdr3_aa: CASSQDIGLAYTGELFF
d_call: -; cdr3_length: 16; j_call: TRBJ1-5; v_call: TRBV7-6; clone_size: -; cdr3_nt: TGTGCCAGCAGCTTAGGGCCAGGGTATAGCAATCAGCCCCAGCATTTT; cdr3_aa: CASSLGPGYSNQPQHF
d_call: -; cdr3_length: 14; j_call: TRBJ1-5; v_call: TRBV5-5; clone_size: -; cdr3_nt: TGTGCCAGCAGCTTACAGGGAGGCAATCAGCCCCAGCATTTT; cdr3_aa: CASSLQGGNQPQHF
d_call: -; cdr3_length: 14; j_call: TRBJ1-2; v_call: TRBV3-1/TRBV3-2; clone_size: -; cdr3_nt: TGTGCCAGCAGCCAAAGCGGGGGAGGACATGGCTACACCTTC; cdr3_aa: CASSQSGGGHGYTF
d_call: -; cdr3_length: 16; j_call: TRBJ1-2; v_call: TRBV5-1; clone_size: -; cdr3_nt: TGCGCCAGCAGCTTGGGGCGGACCCACCGTGGGTCTGGCTACACCTTC; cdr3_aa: CASSLGRTHRGSGYTF
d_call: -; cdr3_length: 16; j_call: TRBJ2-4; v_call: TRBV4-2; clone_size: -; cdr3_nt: TGTGCCAGCAGCCAAGTGGCGTCGCTAGCCAAAAACATTCAGTACTTC; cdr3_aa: CASSQVASLAKNIQYF
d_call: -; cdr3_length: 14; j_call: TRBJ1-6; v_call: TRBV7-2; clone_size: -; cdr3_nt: TGTGCCAGCAGCTTGAGGCAGGACGGTGCCCCCCTCCACTTT; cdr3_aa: CASSLRQDGAPLHF
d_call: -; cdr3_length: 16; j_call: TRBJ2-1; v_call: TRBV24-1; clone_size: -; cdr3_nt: TGTGCCACCAGTGCCGGGCCTCAGAGCTCCTACAATGAGCAGTTCTTC; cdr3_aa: CATSAGPQSSYNEQFF
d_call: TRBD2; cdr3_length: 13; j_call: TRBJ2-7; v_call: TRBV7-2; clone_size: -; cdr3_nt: TGTGCCAGCAGCTTAAGACTAGCTCTCGAGCAGTACTTC; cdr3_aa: CASSLRLALEQYF
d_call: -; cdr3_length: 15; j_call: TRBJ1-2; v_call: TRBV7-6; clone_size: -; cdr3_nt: TGTGCCAGCAGTCTAGGGTGGGATTGGAACTATGGCTACACCTTC; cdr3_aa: CASSLGWDWNYGYTF
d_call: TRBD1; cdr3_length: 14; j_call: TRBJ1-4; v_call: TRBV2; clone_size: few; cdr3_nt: TGTGCCAGCAGGAAGGGGGCCCAGAATGAAAAACTGTTTTTT; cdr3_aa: CASRKGAQNEKLFF
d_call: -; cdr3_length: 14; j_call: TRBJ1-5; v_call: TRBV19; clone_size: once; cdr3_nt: TGTGCCAGTAAGGCCGCGCGAATCAATCAGCCCCAGCATTTT; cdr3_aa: CASKAARINQPQHF
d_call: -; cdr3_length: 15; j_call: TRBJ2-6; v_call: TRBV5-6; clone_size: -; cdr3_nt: TGTGCCAGCAGCTGGGGCCTCTCTGGGGCCAACGTCCTGACTTTC; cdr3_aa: CASSWGLSGANVLTF
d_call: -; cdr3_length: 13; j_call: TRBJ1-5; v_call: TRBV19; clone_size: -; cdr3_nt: TGTGCCAGTAGAGTAAGTGGGAATCAGCCCCAGCATTTT; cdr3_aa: CASRVSGNQPQHF
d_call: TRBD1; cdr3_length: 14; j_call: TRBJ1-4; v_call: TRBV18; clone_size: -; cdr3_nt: TGTGCCAGCTCACCAAACAGGGGTAATGAAAAACTGTTTTTT; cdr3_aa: CASSPNRGNEKLFF
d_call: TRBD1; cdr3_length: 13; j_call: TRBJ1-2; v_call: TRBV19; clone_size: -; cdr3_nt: TGTGCCAGTAGTATGACAGGGGACTATGGCTACACCTTC; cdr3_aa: CASSMTGDYGYTF
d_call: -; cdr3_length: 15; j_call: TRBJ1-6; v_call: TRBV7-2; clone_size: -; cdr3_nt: TGTGCCAGCAGCTCCCCACTCTCCTATAATTCACCCCTCCACTTT; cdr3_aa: CASSSPLSYNSPLHF
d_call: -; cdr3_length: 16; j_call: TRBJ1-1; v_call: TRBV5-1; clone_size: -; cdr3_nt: TGCGCCAGCAGCTTGGCCTTATCGGGGGCTGGCACTGAAGCTTTCTTT; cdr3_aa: CASSLALSGAGTEAFF
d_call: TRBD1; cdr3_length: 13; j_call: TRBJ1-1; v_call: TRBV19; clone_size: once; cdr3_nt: TGTGCCAGTTCAGACCAGGGGGCCTCTGAAGCTTTCTTT; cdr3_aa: CASSDQGASEAFF